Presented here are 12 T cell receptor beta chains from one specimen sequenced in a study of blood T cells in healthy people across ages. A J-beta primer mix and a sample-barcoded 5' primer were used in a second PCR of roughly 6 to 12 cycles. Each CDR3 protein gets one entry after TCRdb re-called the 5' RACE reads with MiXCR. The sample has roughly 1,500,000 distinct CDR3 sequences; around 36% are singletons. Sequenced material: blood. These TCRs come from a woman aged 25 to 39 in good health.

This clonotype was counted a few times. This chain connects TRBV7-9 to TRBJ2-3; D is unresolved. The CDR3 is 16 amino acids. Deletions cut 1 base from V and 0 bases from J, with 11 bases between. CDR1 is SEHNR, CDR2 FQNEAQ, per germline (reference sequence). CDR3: CASSLGVAISTDTQYF. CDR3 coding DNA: TGTGCCAGCAGCTTAGGGGTAGCCATCAGCACAGATACGCAGTATTTT.

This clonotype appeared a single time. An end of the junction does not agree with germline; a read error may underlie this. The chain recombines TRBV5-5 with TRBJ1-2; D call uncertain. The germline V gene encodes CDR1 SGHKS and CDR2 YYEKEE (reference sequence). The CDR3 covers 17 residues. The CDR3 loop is CANSLALGVLSHYGYTF. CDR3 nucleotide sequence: TGTGCCAACAGCTTGGCTCTTGGGGTTTTATCGCACTATGGCTACACCTTC.

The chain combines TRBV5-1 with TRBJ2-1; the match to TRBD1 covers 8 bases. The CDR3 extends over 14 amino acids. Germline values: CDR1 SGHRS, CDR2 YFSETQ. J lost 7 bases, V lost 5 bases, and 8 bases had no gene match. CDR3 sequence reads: CASRMTGEINEQFF. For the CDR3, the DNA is TGCGCCAGCAGGATGACAGGGGAGATAAATGAGCAGTTCTTC.

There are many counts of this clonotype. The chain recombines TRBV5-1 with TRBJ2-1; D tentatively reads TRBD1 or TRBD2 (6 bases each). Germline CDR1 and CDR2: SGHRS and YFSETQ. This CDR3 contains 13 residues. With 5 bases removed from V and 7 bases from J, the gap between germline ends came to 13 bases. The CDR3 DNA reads TGCGCCAGCAGTACGGGGGCTGTTAATGAGCAGTTCTTC. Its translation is CASSTGAVNEQFF.

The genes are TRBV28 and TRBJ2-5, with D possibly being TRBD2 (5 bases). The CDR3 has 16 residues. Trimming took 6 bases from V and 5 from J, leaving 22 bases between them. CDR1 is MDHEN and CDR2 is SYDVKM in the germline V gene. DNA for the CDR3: TGTGCCAGCAGCAAACCGGGGAATCCGACAAGGGAGACCCAGTACTTC. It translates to CASSKPGNPTRETQYF.

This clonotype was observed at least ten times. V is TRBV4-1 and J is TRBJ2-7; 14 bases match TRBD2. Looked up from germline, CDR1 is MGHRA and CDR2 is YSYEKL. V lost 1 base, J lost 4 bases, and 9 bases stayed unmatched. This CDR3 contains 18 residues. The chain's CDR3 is CASSQVDLGLAGGYEQYF. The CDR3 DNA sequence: TGCGCCAGCAGCCAAGTGGACTTAGGACTAGCGGGGGGATACGAGCAGTACTTC.

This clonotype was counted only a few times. CDR3: CASSTTVSEKLFF. The CDR3 DNA reads as TGCGCCAGCTCGACTACGGTTAGCGAAAAACTGTTTTTT. This rearrangement joins TRBV5-1 to TRBJ1-4; D not resolved. Germline V lookup: CDR1 SGHRS, CDR2 YFSETQ. The V end was cut by 7 bases, the J end by 8 bases, with 15 bases between. This CDR3 has 13 residues. The full variable domain, rest sourced from reference TRBV5-1 and TRBJ1-4, is KAGVTQTPRYLIKTRGQQVTLSCSPISGHRSVSWYQQTPGQGLQFLFEYFSETQRNKGNFPGRFSGRQFSNSRSEMNVSTLELGDSALYLCASSTTVSEKLFFGSGTQLSVL.

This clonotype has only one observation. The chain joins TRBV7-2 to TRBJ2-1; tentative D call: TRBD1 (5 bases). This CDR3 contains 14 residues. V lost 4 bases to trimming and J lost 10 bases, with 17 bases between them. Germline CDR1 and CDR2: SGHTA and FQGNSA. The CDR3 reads CASSSAGPYREQFF. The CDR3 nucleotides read TGTGCCAGCAGCTCCGCCGGGCCTTACAGGGAGCAGTTCTTC.

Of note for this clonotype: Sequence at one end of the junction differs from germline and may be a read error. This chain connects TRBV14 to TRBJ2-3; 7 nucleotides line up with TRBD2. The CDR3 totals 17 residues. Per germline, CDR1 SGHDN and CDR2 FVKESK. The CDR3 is CASSQDLREGLVITQYF. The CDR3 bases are TGTGCTAGCAGCCAAGACTTGAGGGAGGGCCTCGTAATCACGCAGTATTTT.

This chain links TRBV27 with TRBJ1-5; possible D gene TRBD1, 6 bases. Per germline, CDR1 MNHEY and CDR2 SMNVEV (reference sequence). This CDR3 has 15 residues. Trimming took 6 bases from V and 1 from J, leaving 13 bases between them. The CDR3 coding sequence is TGTGCCAGCAGCCCCCAGGGGCTAAGCAATCAGCCCCAGCATTTT. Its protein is CASSPQGLSNQPQHF.

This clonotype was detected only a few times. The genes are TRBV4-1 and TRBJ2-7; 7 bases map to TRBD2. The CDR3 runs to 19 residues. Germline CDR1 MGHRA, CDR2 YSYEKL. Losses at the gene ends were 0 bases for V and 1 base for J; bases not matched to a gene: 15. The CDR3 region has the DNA TGCGCCAGCAGCCAAGATTCCGGCGGAGTGGGGGGGGGATCCTACGAGCAGTACTTC. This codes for CASSQDSGGVGGGSYEQYF.

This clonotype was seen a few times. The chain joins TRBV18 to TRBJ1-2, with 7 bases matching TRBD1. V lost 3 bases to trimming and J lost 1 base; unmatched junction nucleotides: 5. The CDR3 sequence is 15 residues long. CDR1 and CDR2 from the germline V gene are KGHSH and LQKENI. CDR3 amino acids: CASSPPGQFNYGYTF. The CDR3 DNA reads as TGTGCCAGCTCACCTCCGGGACAGTTTAACTATGGCTACACCTTC.